These 31 T cell receptor beta chains originate from one sample sequenced in a study of cytomegalovirus exposure and HLA in healthy donors. The study ran its PCR with 60 Vbeta and 13 Jbeta primers. The repertoire was sequenced with immunoSEQ multiplex PCR; TCRdb's copy has only in-frame clones and lacks some. The sample lists a few hundred thousand clones, over 85% occurring once. Sequenced: PBMCs. The receptors here all came from a woman under 30 in good health and CMV-seronegative.

The V call is TRBV4-1, the J call TRBJ1-1; D call uncertain. This CDR3 has 13 amino acids. V lost 0 bases, J lost 5 bases, and 7 bases lay in between. In germline, CDR1 is MGHRA, CDR2 YSYEKL. The CDR3 protein is CASSQDVQTEAFF. CDR3 bases: TGCGCCAGCAGCCAAGATGTACAGACTGAAGCTTTCTTT.

The chain has TRBV7-8 and TRBJ2-7; D remains ambiguous. Germline CDR1 and CDR2: SGHVS and FQNEAQ. The CDR3 is 15 residues long. V gave up 1 base and J gave up 1 base, with 11 bases separating them. This CDR3 reads CASSLGATASYEQYF. The DNA for the CDR3 is TGTGCCAGCAGCTTAGGTGCCACAGCATCCTACGAGCAGTACTTC.

This chain connects TRBV14 to TRBJ2-3, with D uncertain. The CDR3 covers 15 residues. V was shortened by 1 base and J by 2 bases, with 10 bases between the two germline ends. The germline V gene has CDR1 SGHDN and CDR2 FVKESK. In nucleotides, the CDR3 is TGTGCCAGCAGCCAAGCTACCTGGTACACAGATACGCAGTATTTT. Translated, it gives CASSQATWYTDTQYF.

V is TRBV7-3 and J is TRBJ2-3; D is perhaps TRBD2 (6 bases). This CDR3 contains 14 residues. Deletions cut 5 bases from V and 4 bases from J, with 13 bases between. The germline V gene encodes CDR1 SGHTA and CDR2 FQGTGA. The CDR3 protein is CASSPAGTPDTQYF. The CDR3 coding sequence is TGTGCCAGCAGCCCAGCGGGCACTCCAGATACGCAGTATTTT. Full variable domain (outside the CDR3, taken from reference TRBV7-3 and TRBJ2-3): GAGVSQTPSNKVTEKGKYVELRCDPISGHTALYWYRQSLGQGPEFLIYFQGTGAADDSGLPNDRFFAVRPEGSVSTLKIQRTERGDSAVYLCASSPAGTPDTQYFGPGTRLTVL.

This sequence joins TRBV6-1 and TRBJ2-5; D is undetermined. This CDR3 has 13 amino acids. V dropped 4 bases and J dropped 5 bases, with 11 bases sitting between them. The germline V gene has CDR1 MNHNS and CDR2 SASEGT. The CDR3 is CASSVRLAETQYF. The CDR3 nucleotides read TGTGCCAGCAGTGTAAGATTAGCTGAGACCCAGTACTTC.

This clone came up once. The J gene is TRBJ2-7, the V gene TRBV6-5; the match to TRBD1 covers 7 bases. CDR1 and CDR2 from the germline V gene are MNHEY and SVGAGI. This CDR3 has 13 amino acids. V lost 6 bases and J lost 4; bases outside the gene matches: 6. CDR3 amino acids: CASRQGQSYEQYF. CDR3 DNA: TGTGCCAGCAGACAGGGACAGTCTTACGAGCAGTACTTC.

The V call is TRBV7-6, the J call TRBJ1-1; D possibly corresponds to TRBD1 (5 bases). The CDR3 consists of 16 residues. Looked up from germline, CDR1 is SGHVS and CDR2 is FNYEAQ. Trimming stripped 0 bases from V and 2 bases from J, with 13 bases between. The CDR3 sequence: CASSLAGGYLNTEAFF. The CDR3 nucleotides are TGTGCCAGCAGCTTAGCGGGGGGATACCTAAACACTGAAGCTTTCTTT.

The V and J genes are TRBV7-6 and TRBJ2-2, with 7 bases aligning to TRBD2. Germline-derived CDR1 and CDR2 are SGHVS and FNYEAQ. V was clipped by 2 bases and J by 1 base; unmatched bases: 7. The CDR3 is 17 amino acids. The DNA for the CDR3 is TGTGCCAGCAGCTTATTTCTGACGGGGGGGAACACCGGGGAGCTGTTTTTT. The encoded protein is CASSLFLTGGNTGELFF.

The chain is built from TRBV25-1 and TRBJ1-3, with unresolved D. The V end lost 5 bases, the J end lost 8 bases, and 10 bases lay between the germline ends. CDR3 length equals 12 residues. Germline-derived CDR1 and CDR2 are MGHDK and SYGVNS. CDR3 residues: CASSPGSDTIYF. The CDR3 DNA reads as TGTGCCAGCAGTCCGGGGAGTGACACCATATATTTT.

The chain is built from TRBV19 and TRBJ2-7; a possible D gene is TRBD1 (6 bases). The CDR3 sequence is 16 residues long. CDR1 is LNHDA and CDR2 is SQIVND in the germline V gene (reference sequence). Trimming cost V 4 bases and J 5 bases, with 21 bases left between them. This chain's CDR3 is CASSTSGTINGNEQYF. CDR3 in DNA: TGTGCCAGTAGTACATCCGGGACAATCAATGGTAACGAGCAGTACTTC. The variable domain in full, with the rest retrieved from reference TRBV19 and TRBJ2-7, is DGGITQSPKYLFRKEGQNVTLSCEQNLNHDAMYWYRQDPGQGLRLIYYSQIVNDFQKGDIAEGYSVSREKKESFPLTVTSAQKNPTAFYLCASSTSGTINGNEQYFGPGTRLTVT.

The chain couples TRBV5-1 to TRBJ1-6, with D possibly matching TRBD1 (6 bases). The CDR3 contains 15 residues. V was clipped by 5 bases and J by 6 bases, with 15 bases between them. Germline V gene sequence: CDR1 SGHRS, CDR2 YFSETQ. This CDR3 is CASRLQGIGNSPLHF. The DNA of the CDR3 is TGCGCCAGCAGACTACAGGGCATTGGTAATTCACCCCTCCACTTT. Supplemented by reference TRBV5-1 and TRBJ1-6, the full variable domain reads KAGVTQTPRYLIKTRGQQVTLSCSPISGHRSVSWYQQTPGQGLQFLFEYFSETQRNKGNFPGRFSGRQFSNSRSEMNVSTLELGDSALYLCASRLQGIGNSPLHFGNGTRLTVT.

V and J are TRBV19 and TRBJ1-5; the match to TRBD1 covers 7 bases. Trimming cost V 4 bases and J 2 bases; bases outside gene matches: 2. This CDR3 spans 14 amino acids. Germline lookup yields CDR1 LNHDA and CDR2 SQIVND (reference sequence). CDR3 nucleotides: TGTGCCAGTAGTAAAGACAGGGGCAATCAGCCCCAGCATTTT. This translates into CASSKDRGNQPQHF.

This chain uses TRBV30 with TRBJ1-5; D call uncertain. Trimming took off 3 bases at V and 5 bases at J, with 8 bases between the two ends. The CDR3 spans 12 residues. The germline V gene has CDR1 GTSNPN and CDR2 SVGIG (reference sequence). The CDR3 spells CAWSVLHQPQHF. The CDR3 region has the DNA TGTGCCTGGAGCGTCCTCCATCAGCCCCAGCATTTT.

The gene calls are TRBV10-3 and TRBJ2-7, with 12 positions matching TRBD1. CDR3 length: 14 amino acids. V shed 6 bases and J 3 bases; nucleotides not matched to a gene: 3. The germline gives CDR1 ENHRY, CDR2 SYGVKD. In DNA, the CDR3 is TGTGCCATCAGGGGACAGGGGGCAGTCTACGAGCAGTACTTC. It translates to CAIRGQGAVYEQYF.

This clone was picked up one time. The chain uses TRBV7-6 and TRBJ2-2, with TRBD2 matching 8 bases. The CDR3 runs to 14 residues. Germline V lookup: CDR1 SGHVS, CDR2 FNYEAQ. The V and J ends lost 4 bases and 7 bases, in that order; junction bases with no gene match: 5. The CDR3 DNA sequence: TGTGCCAGCAGCTCCGGACTAGCTGGCGGGGAGCTGTTTTTT. Translating gives CASSSGLAGGELFF.

The chain has TRBV15 and TRBJ2-3, with 8 bases lining up with TRBD1. The CDR3 extends over 16 amino acids. V lost 0 bases and J lost 3; bases outside the gene matches: 5. CDR1 is LNHNV and CDR2 is YYDKDF in the germline V gene (reference sequence). CDR3 protein: CATSRDQGARTDTQYF. In DNA form, the CDR3 reads TGTGCCACCAGCAGAGATCAGGGGGCTAGGACAGATACGCAGTATTTT.

This chain joins TRBV6-5 and TRBJ2-1; 10 nucleotides agree with TRBD2. The CDR3 is 15 amino acids. V lost 2 bases and J lost 6; bases outside the gene matches: 4. Germline V gene lookup returns CDR1 MNHEY and CDR2 SVGAGI. This chain's CDR3 is CASSYESSGGNEQFF. In DNA form, the CDR3 reads TGTGCCAGCAGTTACGAGTCTAGCGGGGGCAATGAGCAGTTCTTC.

The chain carries TRBV25-1 and TRBJ1-1; 7 bases fit TRBD1. The CDR3 length is 14 residues. V gave up 7 bases and J gave up 3 bases; unmatched junction bases: 8. Germline CDR1 reads MGHDK; CDR2 reads SYGVNS. DNA for the CDR3: TGTGCCAGCATCGCCGTAGACAGGGACACTGAAGCTTTCTTT. Protein: CASIAVDRDTEAFF.

The chain combines TRBV7-9 with TRBJ2-1; TRBD2 is a possible D gene (7 bases). The CDR3 is 15 amino acids. Trimming pared 1 base from V and 6 bases from J, leaving 13 bases between. Germline CDR1 reads SEHNR; CDR2 reads FQNEAQ (reference sequence). The CDR3 DNA reads TGTGCCAGCAGCTTAGTGGCGGGGGCTCTCAATGAGCAGTTCTTC. Protein product: CASSLVAGALNEQFF.

This clone has only a few counts. V is TRBV29-1 and J is TRBJ1-2; perhaps TRBD1 as D (5 bases). The V gene lost 0 bases and the J gene lost 4 bases, with 12 bases spanning the gap. Germline V gene data show CDR1 as SQVTM and CDR2 as ANQGSEA. CDR3 size: 14 residues. The DNA of the CDR3 is TGCAGCGTTGAAGATCTCGGGGGAGGCTATGGCTACACCTTC. This gives the protein CSVEDLGGGYGYTF.

This chain uses TRBV5-1 with TRBJ2-2; D gene unclear. The V gene's germline CDR1 is SGHRS and CDR2 YFSETQ. This CDR3 comprises 15 residues. With 1 base removed from V and 1 base from J, the gap between germline ends came to 8 bases. The CDR3 DNA reads TGCGCCAGCAGCTTGATGCGGTTGAACACCGGGGAGCTGTTTTTT. It yields the protein CASSLMRLNTGELFF.

The chain joins TRBV19 to TRBJ2-3; possible D gene TRBD2, 6 bases. This CDR3 comprises 14 residues. In germline, CDR1 is LNHDA, CDR2 SQIVND (reference sequence). The germline V and J ends were trimmed by 5 bases and 0 bases, with 9 bases remaining between them. CDR3 sequence: CASSLAGSTDTQYF. In DNA form, the CDR3 reads TGTGCCAGTAGTTTGGCGGGGAGCACAGATACGCAGTATTTT.

The sample holds one count of this clone. The CDR3 loop is CASSYSGGGAETQYF. CDR3 sequence (DNA): TGTGCCAGCAGTTACTCAGGCGGGGGGGCGGAGACCCAGTACTTC. The chain is built from TRBV6-5 and TRBJ2-5, with TRBD2 matching 9 bases. CDR3 length equals 15 residues. CDR1 is MNHEY and CDR2 is SVGAGI in the germline V gene. The V and J ends lost 0 bases and 5 bases, in that order; junction bases with no gene match: 4.

The rearrangement uses TRBV29-1 and TRBJ2-1; D is unresolved. The CDR3 contains 15 residues. CDR1 is SQVTM, CDR2 ANQGSEA, per germline. V was clipped by 6 bases and J by 0 bases, with 15 bases between them. CDR3 nucleotides: TGCAGCGTAGACACAGACCCCAGCTCCTACAATGAGCAGTTCTTC. Protein sequence: CSVDTDPSSYNEQFF.

The J gene is TRBJ2-3, the V gene TRBV10-2, with 8 bases lining up with TRBD2. The V gene's germline CDR1 is WSHSY and CDR2 SAAADI. The CDR3 extends over 15 amino acids. V shed 6 bases, J shed 1 base, and the junction held 6 bases outside the gene matches. CDR3 loop: CASRVLTSGTDTQYF. CDR3 nucleotide sequence: TGCGCCAGCAGAGTCCTGACTAGCGGCACAGATACGCAGTATTTT.

This CDR3 is CASSQDFSIRGGAFF. The CDR3 DNA reads TGTGCCAGCAGCCAAGATTTCTCGATAAGGGGGGGGGCCTTCTTC. This chain connects TRBV14 to TRBJ2-1; D possibly corresponds to TRBD2 (7 bases). The V end was cut by 0 bases, the J end by 16 bases, with 22 bases between. This CDR3 contains 15 residues. From germline, CDR1 is SGHDN and CDR2 FVKESK.

V usage is TRBV18 and J usage is TRBJ1-2; the match to TRBD1 covers 9 bases. This CDR3 region has 14 residues. Germline CDR1 reads KGHSH; CDR2 reads LQKENI. V was clipped by 3 bases and J by 3 bases; unmatched bases: 2. This CDR3 is CASSPRTGDYGYTF. The CDR3 bases are TGTGCCAGCTCACCGCGGACAGGGGACTATGGCTACACCTTC.

The chain is built from TRBV11-3 and TRBJ2-2; tentative D call: TRBD1 (7 bases). Trimming took 7 bases from V and 2 from J, leaving 23 bases between them. This CDR3 has 18 residues. Looked up from germline, CDR1 is SGHNT and CDR2 is YENEEA. CDR3 nucleotides: TGTGCCAGCACCCTAAACAGGGGAGGAGTCTACAACACCGGGGAGCTGTTTTTT. Translated: CASTLNRGGVYNTGELFF. Full variable domain (outside the CDR3, taken from reference TRBV11-3 and TRBJ2-2): EAGVVQSPRYKIIEKKQPVAFWCNPISGHNTLYWYLQNLGQGPELLIRYENEEAVDDSQLPKDRFSAERLKGVDSTLKIQPAELGDSAVYLCASTLNRGGVYNTGELFFGEGSRLTVL.

This clone appeared a single time. The junction departs from the called germline gene at one end, perhaps through a read error. The sample contains more than one DNA sequence encoding this CDR3. The chain combines TRBV30 with TRBJ1-6, with a weak D call TRBD1 (5 bases). The CDR3 covers 13 residues. Germline V CDR1 and CDR2: GTSNPN, SVGIG (reference sequence). CDR3 DNA sequence: TGTGCTTCCAGGGACTCCTATAATTCCCCCCTCCACTTT. Residues: CASRDSYNSPLHF.

The genes are TRBV14 and TRBJ2-2; D unresolved. The CDR3 has 14 residues. Looked up from germline, CDR1 is SGHDN and CDR2 is FVKESK. V lost 2 bases and J 1 base, leaving 5 bases between the germline ends. CDR3 bases: TGTGCCAGCAGCCAATGGCAGAACACCGGGGAGCTGTTTTTT. As protein: CASSQWQNTGELFF.

The V call is TRBV9, the J call TRBJ2-6, with D perhaps TRBD1 (6 bases). Germline V gene lookup returns CDR1 SGDLS and CDR2 YYNGEE. Trimming cost V 0 bases and J 0 bases, with 10 bases left between them. The CDR3 runs to 17 residues. The CDR3 DNA is TGTGCCAGCAGCGTAGGGACAGCCCCCTCTGGGGCCAACGTCCTGACTTTC. Translating gives CASSVGTAPSGANVLTF.